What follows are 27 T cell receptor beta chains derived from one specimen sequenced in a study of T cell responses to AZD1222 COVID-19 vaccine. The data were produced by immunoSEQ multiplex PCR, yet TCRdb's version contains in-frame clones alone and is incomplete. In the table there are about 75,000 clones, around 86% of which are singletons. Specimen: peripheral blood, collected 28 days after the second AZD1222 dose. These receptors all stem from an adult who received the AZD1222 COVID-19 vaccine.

CDR3 residues: CASSPFSVNTEAFF. In DNA, the CDR3 is TGTGCCAGCTCACCATTTTCCGTGAACACTGAAGCTTTCTTT. The chain employs TRBV18 and TRBJ1-1; D call uncertain. Germline V gives CDR1 KGHSH, CDR2 LQKENI. Trimming took 2 bases from V and 0 from J, leaving 7 bases between them. This CDR3 comprises 14 residues.

CDR3 protein: CATSRSEGGPYEQYF. The DNA for the CDR3 is TGTGCCACCAGCAGATCTGAGGGGGGCCCCTACGAGCAGTACTTC. This rearrangement joins TRBV15 to TRBJ2-7; D assignment may be TRBD1 or TRBD2 (6 bases each). The CDR3 loop spans 15 amino acids. Trimming shortened V by 2 bases and J by 2 bases, and 13 bases separated the two germline ends. In germline, CDR1 is LNHNV, CDR2 YYDKDF (reference sequence).

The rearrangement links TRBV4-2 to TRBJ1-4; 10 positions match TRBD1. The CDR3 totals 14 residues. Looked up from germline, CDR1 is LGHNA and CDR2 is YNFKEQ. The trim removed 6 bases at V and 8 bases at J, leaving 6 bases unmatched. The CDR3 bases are TGTGCCAGCAGACCCGGGACAGGGGACGAAAAACTGTTTTTT. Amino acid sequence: CASRPGTGDEKLFF.

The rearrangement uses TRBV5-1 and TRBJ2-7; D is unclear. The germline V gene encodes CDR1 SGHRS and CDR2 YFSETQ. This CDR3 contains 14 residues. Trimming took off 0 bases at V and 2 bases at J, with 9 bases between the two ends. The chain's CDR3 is CASSLAGGPYEQYF. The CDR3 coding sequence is TGCGCCAGCAGCTTGGCCGGTGGTCCCTACGAGCAGTACTTC.

CDR3 in DNA: TGTGCTAGTGGTTTGGTATTCCGCCGGGCCCCCATTTATGGCTACACCTTC. Protein: CASGLVFRRAPIYGYTF. The chain combines TRBV12-5 with TRBJ1-2; D unclear. Trimming pared 0 bases from V and 5 bases from J, leaving 19 bases between. CDR3 length: 17 residues. The germline gives CDR1 LGHNT, CDR2 FRNRAP.

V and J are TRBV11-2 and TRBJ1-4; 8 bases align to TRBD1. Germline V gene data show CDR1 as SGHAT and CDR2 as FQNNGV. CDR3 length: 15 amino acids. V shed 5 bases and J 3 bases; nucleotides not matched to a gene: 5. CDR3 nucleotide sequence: TGTGCCAGCAGCCGAACAGGGGGGGCTAATGAAAAACTGTTTTTT. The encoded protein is CASSRTGGANEKLFF.

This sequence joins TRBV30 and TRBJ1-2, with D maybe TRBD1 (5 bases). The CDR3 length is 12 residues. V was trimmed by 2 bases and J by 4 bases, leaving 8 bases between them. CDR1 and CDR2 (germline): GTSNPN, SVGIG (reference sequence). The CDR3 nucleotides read TGTGCCTGGAGTCAGGGTACCTATGGCTACACCTTC. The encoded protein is CAWSQGTYGYTF.

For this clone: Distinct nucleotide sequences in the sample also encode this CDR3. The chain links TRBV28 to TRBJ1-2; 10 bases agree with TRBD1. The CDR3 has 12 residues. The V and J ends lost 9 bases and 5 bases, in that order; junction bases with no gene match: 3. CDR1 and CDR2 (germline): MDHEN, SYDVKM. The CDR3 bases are TGTGCCAGTAGGACAGGGGGTTATGGCTACACCTTC. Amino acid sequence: CASRTGGYGYTF.

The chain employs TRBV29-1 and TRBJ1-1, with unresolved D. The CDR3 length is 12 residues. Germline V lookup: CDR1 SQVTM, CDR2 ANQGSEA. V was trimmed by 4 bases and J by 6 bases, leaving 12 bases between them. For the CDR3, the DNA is TGCAGCGTTGCAACCGGGGTACCTGAAGCTTTCTTT. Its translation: CSVATGVPEAFF.

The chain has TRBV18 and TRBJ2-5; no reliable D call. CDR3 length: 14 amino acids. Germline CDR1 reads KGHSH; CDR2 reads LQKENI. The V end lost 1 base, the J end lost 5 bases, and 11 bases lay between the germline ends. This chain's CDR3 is CASSPLSVRETQYF. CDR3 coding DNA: TGTGCCAGCTCACCACTTAGTGTTCGGGAGACCCAGTACTTC.

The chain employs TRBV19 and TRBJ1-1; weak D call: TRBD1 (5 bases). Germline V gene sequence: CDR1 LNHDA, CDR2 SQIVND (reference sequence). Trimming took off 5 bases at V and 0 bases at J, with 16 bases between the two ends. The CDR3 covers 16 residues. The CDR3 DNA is TGTGCCAGTAGTTCCCCTCCCGGGACGGTGAACACTGAAGCTTTCTTT. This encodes CASSSPPGTVNTEAFF.

For the CDR3, the DNA is TGTGCCAGCAGTTCTCCGGACAGGGGCGAATCGGGCTACACCTTC. Translated: CASSSPDRGESGYTF. This chain joins TRBV6-6 and TRBJ1-2, with 9 bases that match TRBD1. CDR3 length: 15 amino acids. V lost 4 bases and J lost 8; bases outside the gene matches: 11. In germline, CDR1 is MNHNY, CDR2 SVGAGI (reference sequence).

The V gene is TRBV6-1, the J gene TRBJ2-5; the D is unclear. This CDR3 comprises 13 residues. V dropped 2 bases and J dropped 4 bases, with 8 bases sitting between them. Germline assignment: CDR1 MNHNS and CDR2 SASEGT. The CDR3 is CASSESNRETQYF. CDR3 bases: TGTGCCAGCAGTGAATCAAATCGAGAGACCCAGTACTTC.

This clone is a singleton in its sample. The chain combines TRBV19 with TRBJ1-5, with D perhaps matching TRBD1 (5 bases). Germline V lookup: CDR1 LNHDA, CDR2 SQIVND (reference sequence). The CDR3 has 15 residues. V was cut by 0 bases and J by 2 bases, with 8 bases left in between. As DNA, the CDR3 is TGTGCCAGTAGTATAGAGGGAGGGGGCAATCAGCCCCAGCATTTT. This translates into CASSIEGGGNQPQHF.

CDR3 amino acids: CASGQGFNQPQHF. The CDR3, as DNA: TGCGCCAGCGGACAGGGGTTCAATCAGCCCCAGCATTTT. The rearrangement links TRBV10-2 to TRBJ1-5; the match to TRBD1 covers 9 bases. The CDR3 is 13 amino acids. Germline V CDR1 and CDR2: WSHSY, SAAADI. The V gene end was trimmed by 8 bases and the J gene end by 3 bases; junction bases not matched to a gene: 2.

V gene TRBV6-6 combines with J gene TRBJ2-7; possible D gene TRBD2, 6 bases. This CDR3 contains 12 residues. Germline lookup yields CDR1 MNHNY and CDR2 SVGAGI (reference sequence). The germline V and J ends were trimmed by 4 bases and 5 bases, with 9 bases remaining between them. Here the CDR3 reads CASSWDFNEQYF. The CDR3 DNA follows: TGTGCCAGCAGTTGGGACTTCAACGAGCAGTACTTC.

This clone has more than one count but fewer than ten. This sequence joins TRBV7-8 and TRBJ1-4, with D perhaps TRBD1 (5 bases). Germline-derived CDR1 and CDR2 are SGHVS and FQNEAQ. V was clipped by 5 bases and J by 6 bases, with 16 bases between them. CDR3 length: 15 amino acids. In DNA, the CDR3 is TGTGCCAGCAGCCCAGGGATGACAGTCTATGAAAAACTGTTTTTT. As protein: CASSPGMTVYEKLFF.

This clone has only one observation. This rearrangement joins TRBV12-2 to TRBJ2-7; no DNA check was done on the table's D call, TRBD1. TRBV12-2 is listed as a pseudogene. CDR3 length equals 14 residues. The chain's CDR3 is CASRLADRGYEQYF. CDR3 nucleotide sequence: TGTGCAAGTCGCTTAGCGGACAGGGGATACGAGCAGTACTTC.

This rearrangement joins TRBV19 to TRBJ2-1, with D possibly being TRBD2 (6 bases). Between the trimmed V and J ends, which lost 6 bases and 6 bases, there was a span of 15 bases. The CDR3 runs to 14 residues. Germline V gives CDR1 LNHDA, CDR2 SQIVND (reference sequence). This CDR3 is CASSTSSRRNEQFF. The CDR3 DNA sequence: TGTGCCAGTAGCACTAGCTCGAGGCGCAATGAGCAGTTCTTC. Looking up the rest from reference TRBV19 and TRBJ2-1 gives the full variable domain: DGGITQSPKYLFRKEGQNVTLSCEQNLNHDAMYWYRQDPGQGLRLIYYSQIVNDFQKGDIAEGYSVSREKKESFPLTVTSAQKNPTAFYLCASSTSSRRNEQFFGPGTRLTVL.

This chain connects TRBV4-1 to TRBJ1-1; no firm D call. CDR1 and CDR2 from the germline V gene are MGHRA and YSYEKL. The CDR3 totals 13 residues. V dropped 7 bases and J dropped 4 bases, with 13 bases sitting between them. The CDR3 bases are TGCGCCAGCACCTCCCCCCGAAGCACTGAAGCTTTCTTT. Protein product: CASTSPRSTEAFF.

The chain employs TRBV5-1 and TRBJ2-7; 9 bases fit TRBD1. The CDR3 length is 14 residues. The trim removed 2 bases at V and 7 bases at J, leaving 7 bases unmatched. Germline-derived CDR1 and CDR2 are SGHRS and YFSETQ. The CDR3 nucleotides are TGCGCCAGCAGCTTAGGGACAGGGTCTAGGGAGCAGTACTTC. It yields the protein CASSLGTGSREQYF.

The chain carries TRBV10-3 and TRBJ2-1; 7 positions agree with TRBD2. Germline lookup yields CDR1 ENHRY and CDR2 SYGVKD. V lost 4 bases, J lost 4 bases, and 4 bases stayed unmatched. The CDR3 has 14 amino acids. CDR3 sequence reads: CAISAASGYNEQFF. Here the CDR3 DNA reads TGTGCCATCAGTGCAGCTAGCGGTTACAATGAGCAGTTCTTC.

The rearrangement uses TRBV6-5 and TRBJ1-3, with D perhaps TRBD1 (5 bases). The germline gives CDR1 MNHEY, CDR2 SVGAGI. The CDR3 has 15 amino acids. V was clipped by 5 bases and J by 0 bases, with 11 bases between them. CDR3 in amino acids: CASSTLRGSGNTIYF. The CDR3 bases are TGTGCCAGCAGTACCCTGAGGGGCTCTGGAAACACCATATATTTT.

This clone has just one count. CDR3 DNA sequence: TGTGCCAGCACCCCCCAGGGGGGAGTGGAGACCCAGTACTTC. This encodes CASTPQGGVETQYF. The chain has TRBV7-9 and TRBJ2-5, with a possible D match to TRBD1 (7 bases). The V gene's germline CDR1 is SEHNR and CDR2 FQNEAQ (reference sequence). The CDR3 spans 14 residues. V lost 7 bases and J lost 5, with 17 bases in between.

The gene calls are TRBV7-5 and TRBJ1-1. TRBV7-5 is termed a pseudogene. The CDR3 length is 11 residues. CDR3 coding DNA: TGTGCCAGAAGCTTATCGGCTGAAGCTTTCTTT. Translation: CARSLSAEAFF.

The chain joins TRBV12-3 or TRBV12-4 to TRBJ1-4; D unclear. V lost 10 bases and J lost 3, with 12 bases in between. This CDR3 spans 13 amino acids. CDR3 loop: CATSAAANEKLFF. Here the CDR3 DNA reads TGTGCCACTAGCGCGGCGGCTAATGAAAAACTGTTTTTT.

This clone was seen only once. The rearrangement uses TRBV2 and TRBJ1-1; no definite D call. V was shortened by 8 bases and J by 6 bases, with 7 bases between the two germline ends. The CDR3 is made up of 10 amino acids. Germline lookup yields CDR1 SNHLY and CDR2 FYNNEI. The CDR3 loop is CASRRAEAFF. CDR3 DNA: TGTGCCAGCCGAAGGGCTGAAGCTTTCTTT.